What follows is one T cell receptor beta chain and its context. Generated by immunoSEQ multiplex PCR, the TCRdb table keeps only in-frame clones and is missing some. The sample includes 70,000 to 75,000 clones, around 90% seen only once; the top ten take around 2%. These data are taken from a study of T cell changes during pregnancy in multiple sclerosis. CDR3 length equals 12 residues. Trimming left V 8 bases short and J 1 base short, with 9 bases between. Germline V lookup: CDR1 MDHEN, CDR2 SYDVKM. Sample: peripheral blood, taken in the second trimester of pregnancy. The clonotype comes from a female donor with multiple sclerosis, enrolled in a pregnancy study. The rearrangement uses TRBV28 and TRBJ2-7; D is perhaps TRBD2 (6 bases). CDR3 loop: CASGGSSYEQYF. The CDR3 DNA is TGTGCCAGCGGAGGGTCGTCCTACGAGCAGTACTTC.